This T cell receptor beta chain was identified during a study of OX40 agonist ivuxolimab in advanced cancers. General study results and limits: Low clonal expansion, among the lowest seen, marked partial responders at 0.1-3.0 mg/kg.

TCRdb's table, derived via immunoSEQ multiplex PCR, lists solely in-frame clones and lacks some. Of about 87,000 clones listed, around four fifths are singletons. This clone occurred once. The antigen remains undetermined. This specimen consisted of CD4+ or CD8+ T cells sorted from blood, obtained in a trial of the OX40 agonist ivuxolimab. This clonotype was obtained from an adult with an advanced solid tumor such as melanoma, head and neck, liver or kidney cancer.

The CDR3 spells CASSRDDWGADGYTF. The CDR3 DNA follows: TGTGCCAGCAGCCGGGATGATTGGGGGGCAGATGGCTACACCTTC. The genes are TRBV7-2 and TRBJ1-2, with D possibly being TRBD1 (6 bases). CDR3 size: 15 residues. V shed 5 bases and J shed 6 bases, with 19 bases lying between them. From germline, CDR1 is SGHTA and CDR2 FQGNSA.